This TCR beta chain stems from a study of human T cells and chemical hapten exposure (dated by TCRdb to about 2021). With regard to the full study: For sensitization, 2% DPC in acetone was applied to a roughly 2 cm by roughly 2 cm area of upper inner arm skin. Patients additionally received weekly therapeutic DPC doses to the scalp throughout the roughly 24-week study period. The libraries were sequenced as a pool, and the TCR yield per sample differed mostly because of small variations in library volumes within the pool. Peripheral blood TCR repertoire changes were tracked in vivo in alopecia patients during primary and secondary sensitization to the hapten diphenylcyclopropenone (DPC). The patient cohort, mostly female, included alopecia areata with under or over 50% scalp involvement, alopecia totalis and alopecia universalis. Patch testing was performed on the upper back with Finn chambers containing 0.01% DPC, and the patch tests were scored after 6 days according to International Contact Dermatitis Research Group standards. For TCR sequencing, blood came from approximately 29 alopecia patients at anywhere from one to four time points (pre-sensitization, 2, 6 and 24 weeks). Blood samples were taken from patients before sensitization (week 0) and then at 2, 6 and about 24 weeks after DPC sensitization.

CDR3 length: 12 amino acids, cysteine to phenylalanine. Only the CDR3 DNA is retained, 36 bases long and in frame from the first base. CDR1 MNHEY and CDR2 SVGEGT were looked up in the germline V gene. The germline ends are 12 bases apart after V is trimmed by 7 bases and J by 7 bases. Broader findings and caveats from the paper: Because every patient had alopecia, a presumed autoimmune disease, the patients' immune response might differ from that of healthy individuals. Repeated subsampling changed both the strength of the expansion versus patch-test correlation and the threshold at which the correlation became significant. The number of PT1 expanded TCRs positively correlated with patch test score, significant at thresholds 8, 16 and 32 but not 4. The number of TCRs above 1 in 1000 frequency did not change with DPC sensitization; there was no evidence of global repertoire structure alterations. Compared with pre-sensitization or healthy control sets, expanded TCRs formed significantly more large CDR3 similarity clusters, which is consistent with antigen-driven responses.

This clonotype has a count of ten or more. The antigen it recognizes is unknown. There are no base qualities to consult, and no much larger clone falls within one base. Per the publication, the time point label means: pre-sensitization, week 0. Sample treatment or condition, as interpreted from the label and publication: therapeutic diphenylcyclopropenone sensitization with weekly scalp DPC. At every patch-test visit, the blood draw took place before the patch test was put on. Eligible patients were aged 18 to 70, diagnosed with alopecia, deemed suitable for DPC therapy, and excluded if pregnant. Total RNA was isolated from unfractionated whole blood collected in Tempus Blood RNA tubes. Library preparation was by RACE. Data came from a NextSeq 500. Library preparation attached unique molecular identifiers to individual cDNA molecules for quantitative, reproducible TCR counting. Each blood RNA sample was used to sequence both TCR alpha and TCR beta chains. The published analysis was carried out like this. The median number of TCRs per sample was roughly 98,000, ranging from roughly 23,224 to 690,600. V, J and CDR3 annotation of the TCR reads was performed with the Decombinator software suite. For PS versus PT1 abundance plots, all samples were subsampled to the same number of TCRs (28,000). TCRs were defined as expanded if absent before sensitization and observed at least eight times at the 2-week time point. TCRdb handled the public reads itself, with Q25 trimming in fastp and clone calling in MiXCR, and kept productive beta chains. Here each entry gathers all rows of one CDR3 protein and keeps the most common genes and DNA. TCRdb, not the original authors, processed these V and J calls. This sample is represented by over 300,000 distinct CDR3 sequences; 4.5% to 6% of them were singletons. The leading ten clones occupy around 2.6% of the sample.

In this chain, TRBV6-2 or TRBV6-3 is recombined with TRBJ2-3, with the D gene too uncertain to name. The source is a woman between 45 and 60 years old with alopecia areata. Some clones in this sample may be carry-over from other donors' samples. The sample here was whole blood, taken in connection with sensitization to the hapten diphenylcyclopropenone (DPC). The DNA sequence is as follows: TGTGCCAGCACGGACGCCTCGAATACGCAGTATTTT. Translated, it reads CASTDASNTQYF.